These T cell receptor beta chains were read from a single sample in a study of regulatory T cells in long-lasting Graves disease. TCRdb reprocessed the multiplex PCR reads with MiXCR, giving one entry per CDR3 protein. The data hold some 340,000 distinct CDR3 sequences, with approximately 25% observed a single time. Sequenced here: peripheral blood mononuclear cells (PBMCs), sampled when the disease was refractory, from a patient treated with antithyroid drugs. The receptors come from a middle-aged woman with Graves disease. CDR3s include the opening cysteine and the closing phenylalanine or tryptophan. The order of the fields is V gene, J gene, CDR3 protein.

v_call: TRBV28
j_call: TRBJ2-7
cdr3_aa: CASRDRGARVDEQYF

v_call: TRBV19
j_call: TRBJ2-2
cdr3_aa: CASSISVDFELFF

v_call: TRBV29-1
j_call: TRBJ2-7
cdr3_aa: CSVVAGREQYF

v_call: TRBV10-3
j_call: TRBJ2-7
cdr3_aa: CAISEKYEQYF

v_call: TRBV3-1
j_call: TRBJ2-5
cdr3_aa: CASSRNNLAGQETQYF

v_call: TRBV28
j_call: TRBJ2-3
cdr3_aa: CASSFKGLANTDTQYF

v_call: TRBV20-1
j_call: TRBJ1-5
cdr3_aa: CSANSQGYSNQPQHF

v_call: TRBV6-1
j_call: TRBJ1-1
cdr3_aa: CASTSRWGLNTEAFF

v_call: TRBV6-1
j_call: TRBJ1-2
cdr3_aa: CASSRDRDDYGYTF

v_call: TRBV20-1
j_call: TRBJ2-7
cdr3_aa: CSASGGQPYEQYF

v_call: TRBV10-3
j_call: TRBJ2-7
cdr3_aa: CAISGRTGTSSYEQYF

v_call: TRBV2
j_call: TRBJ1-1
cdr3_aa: CASSEQQNTEAFF

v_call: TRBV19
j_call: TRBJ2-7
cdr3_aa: CASEQGREQYF

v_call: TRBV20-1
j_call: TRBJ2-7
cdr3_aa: CSAREWAAGPYEQYF

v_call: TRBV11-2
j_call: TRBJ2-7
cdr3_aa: CASSSPRTTSSKSEQYF

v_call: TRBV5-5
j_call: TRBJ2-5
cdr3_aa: CASSKGSTSGYQETQYF

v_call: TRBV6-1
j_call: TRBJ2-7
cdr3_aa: CASSGAALYEQYF

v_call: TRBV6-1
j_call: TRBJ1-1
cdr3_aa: CASSHPRGGGNTEAFF

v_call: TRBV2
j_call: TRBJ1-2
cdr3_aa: CASRGYGYTF

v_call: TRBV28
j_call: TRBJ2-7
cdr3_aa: CASINRDRGYEQYF

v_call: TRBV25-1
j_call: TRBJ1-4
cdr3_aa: CASSEYNQGGLRGEKLFF

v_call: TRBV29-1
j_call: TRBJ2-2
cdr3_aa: CSVGQGRALELFF

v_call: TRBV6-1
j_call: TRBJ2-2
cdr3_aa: CASRPYYGELFF

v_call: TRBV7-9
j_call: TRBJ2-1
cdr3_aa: CASSLTSGTYNEQFF